One TCR beta chain is described in this entry. Its specificity is unknown. The data stem from a study of PD-1 blockade in classical Hodgkin lymphoma. General observations from the study: Newly diagnosed patients and complete responders had comparable diversity at baseline. Diminished baseline TCR diversity has been reported in newly diagnosed patients relative to healthy donors. Whereas CD4+ TCR diversity had risen significantly by C4D1, CD8+ TCR diversity had not.

Time point given: cycle 4 day 1 (C4D1), after less than seven weeks of nivolumab. Every patient had relapsed following autologous stem cell transplantation, and cohorts differed in brentuximab vedotin exposure. Under best response, outcomes were complete response, partial response or progressive disease. Deletions cut 6 bases from V and 3 bases from J, with 24 bases between. This CDR3 region has 17 residues. CDR1 is MDHEN, CDR2 SYDVKM, per germline. Profiled with immunoSEQ multiplex PCR; TCRdb holds only in-frame clones, not every one. The table records some 4,500 clones, over 55% of them present only once.

This clonotype was sampled from a human donor with classical Hodgkin lymphoma. The V and J genes are TRBV28 and TRBJ2-7, with D tentatively TRBD1 (5 bases). This specimen consisted of peripheral blood mononuclear cells (PBMCs), obtained before the fourth cycle of nivolumab. CDR3 nucleotide sequence: TGTGCCAGCAGGCAATCAATAGGGGATCGTGGTGTCTACGAGCAGTACTTC. Its protein product is CASRQSIGDRGVYEQYF.